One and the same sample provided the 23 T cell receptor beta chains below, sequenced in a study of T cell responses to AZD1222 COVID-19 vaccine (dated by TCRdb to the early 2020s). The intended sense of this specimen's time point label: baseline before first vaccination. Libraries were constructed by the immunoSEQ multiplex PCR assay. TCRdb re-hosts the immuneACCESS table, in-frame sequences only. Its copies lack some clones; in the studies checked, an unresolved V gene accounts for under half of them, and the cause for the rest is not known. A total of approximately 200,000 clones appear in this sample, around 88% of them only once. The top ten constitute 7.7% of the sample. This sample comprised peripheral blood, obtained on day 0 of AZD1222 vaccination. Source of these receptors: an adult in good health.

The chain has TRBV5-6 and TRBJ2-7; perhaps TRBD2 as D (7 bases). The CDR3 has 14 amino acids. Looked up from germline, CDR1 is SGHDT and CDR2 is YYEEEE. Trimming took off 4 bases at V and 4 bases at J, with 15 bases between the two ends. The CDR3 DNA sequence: TGTGCCAGCAGCCAGGGGAGGGTACTGTACGAGCAGTACTTC. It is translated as CASSQGRVLYEQYF.

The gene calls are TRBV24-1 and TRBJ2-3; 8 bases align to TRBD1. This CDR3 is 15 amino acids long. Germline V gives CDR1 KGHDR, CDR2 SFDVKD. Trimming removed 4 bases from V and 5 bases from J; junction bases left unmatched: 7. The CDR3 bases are TGTGCCACCAGTGACTATGGACAGGGAGGAGATACGCAGTATTTT. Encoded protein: CATSDYGQGGDTQYF.

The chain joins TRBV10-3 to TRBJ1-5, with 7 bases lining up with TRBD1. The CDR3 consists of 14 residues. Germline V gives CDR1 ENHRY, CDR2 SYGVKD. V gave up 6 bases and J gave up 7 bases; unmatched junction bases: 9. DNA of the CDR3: TGTGCCATCAGCTCTGACAGGGATGGCCAGCCCCAGCATTTT. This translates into CAISSDRDGQPQHF.

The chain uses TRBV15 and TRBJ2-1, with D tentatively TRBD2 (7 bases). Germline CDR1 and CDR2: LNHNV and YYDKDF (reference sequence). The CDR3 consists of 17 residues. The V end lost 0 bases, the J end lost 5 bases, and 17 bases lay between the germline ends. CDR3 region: CATSRDPGGRVDNEQFF. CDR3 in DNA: TGTGCCACCAGCAGAGACCCGGGGGGCAGAGTCGACAATGAGCAGTTCTTC.

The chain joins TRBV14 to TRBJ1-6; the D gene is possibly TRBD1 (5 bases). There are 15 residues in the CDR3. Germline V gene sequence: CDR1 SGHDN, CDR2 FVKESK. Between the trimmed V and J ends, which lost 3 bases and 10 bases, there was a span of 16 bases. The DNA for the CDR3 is TGTGCCAGCAGCCACCCGGGGCGTGGGTACTCACCCCTCCACTTT. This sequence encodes CASSHPGRGYSPLHF.

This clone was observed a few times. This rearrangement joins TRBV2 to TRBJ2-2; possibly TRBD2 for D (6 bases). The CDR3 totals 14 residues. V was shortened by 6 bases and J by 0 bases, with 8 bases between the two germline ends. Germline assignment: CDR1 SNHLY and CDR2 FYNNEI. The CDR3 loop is CASRGEANTGELFF. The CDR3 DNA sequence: TGTGCCAGCAGGGGGGAGGCGAACACCGGGGAGCTGTTTTTT.

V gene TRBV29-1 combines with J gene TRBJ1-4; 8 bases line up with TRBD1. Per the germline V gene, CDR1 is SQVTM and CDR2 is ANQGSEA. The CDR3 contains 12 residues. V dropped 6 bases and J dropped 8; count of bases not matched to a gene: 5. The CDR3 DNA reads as TGCAGCGTCTTGACAGGGGACGAAAAACTGTTTTTT. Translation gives CSVLTGDEKLFF.

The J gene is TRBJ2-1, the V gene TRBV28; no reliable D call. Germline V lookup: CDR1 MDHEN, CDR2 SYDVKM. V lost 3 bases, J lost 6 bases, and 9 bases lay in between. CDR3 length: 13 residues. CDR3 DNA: TGTGCCAGCAGTTTTACTTATCTCAATGAGCAGTTCTTC. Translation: CASSFTYLNEQFF.

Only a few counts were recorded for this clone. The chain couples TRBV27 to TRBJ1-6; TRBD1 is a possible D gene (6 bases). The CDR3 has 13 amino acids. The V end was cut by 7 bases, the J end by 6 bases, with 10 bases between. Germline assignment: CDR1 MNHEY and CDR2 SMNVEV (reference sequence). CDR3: CASKAGANSPLHF. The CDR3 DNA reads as TGTGCCAGCAAGGCAGGGGCTAATTCACCCCTCCACTTT.

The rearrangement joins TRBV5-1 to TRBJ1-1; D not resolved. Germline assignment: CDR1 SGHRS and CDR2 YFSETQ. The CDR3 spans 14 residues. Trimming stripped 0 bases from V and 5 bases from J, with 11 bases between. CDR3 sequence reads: CASSLAGEGTEAFF. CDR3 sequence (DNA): TGCGCCAGCAGCTTGGCCGGGGAGGGAACTGAAGCTTTCTTT. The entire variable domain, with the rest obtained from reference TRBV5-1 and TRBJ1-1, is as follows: KAGVTQTPRYLIKTRGQQVTLSCSPISGHRSVSWYQQTPGQGLQFLFEYFSETQRNKGNFPGRFSGRQFSNSRSEMNVSTLELGDSALYLCASSLAGEGTEAFFGQGTRLTVV.

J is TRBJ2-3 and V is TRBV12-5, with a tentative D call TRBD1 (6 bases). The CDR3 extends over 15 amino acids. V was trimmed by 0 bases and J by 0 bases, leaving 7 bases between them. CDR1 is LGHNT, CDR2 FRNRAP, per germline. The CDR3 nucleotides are TGTGCTAGTGGTTTGGTACAGGGCAGCACAGATACGCAGTATTTT. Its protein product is CASGLVQGSTDTQYF.

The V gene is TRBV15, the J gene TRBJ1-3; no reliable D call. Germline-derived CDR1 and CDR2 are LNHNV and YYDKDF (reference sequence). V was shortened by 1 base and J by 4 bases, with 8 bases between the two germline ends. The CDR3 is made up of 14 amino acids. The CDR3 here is CATSRANTGNTIYF. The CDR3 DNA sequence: TGTGCCACCAGCAGAGCCAACACCGGAAACACCATATATTTT.

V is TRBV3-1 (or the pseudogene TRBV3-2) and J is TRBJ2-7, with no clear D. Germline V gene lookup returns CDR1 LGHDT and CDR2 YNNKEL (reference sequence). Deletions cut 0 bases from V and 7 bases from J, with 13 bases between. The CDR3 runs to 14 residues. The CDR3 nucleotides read TGTGCCAGCAGCCAAGATCGATCGGTCTTAGAGCAGTACTTC. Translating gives CASSQDRSVLEQYF.

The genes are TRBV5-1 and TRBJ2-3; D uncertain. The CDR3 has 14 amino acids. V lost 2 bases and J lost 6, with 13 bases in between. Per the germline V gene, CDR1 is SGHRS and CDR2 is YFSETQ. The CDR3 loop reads CASSFDSPADTQYF. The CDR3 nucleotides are TGCGCCAGCAGCTTTGACTCCCCCGCGGATACGCAGTATTTT.

The CDR3 loop is CATSGGGGRRGGELFF. Written as DNA, the CDR3 is TGTGCCACCTCAGGGGGCGGGGGGCGCCGGGGCGGGGAGCTGTTTTTT. This chain connects TRBV27 to TRBJ2-2; D tentatively reads TRBD1 or TRBD2 (8 bases each). Germline V lookup: CDR1 MNHEY, CDR2 SMNVEV (reference sequence). V lost 10 bases to trimming and J lost 7 bases, with 25 bases between them. This CDR3 is 16 amino acids long.

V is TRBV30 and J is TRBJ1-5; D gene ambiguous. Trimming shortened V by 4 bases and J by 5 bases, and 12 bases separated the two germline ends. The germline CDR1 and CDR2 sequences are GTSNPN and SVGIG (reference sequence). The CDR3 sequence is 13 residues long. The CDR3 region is CAWTSGRDQPQHF. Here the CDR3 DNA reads TGTGCCTGGACGTCCGGGAGGGATCAGCCCCAGCATTTT.

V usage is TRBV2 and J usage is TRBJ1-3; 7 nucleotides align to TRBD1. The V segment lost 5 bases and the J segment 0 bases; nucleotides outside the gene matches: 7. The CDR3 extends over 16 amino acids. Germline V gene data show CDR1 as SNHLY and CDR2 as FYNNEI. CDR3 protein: CASSLTGQSSGNTIYF. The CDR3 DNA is TGTGCCAGCAGTCTGACGGGACAGAGCTCTGGAAACACCATATATTTT.

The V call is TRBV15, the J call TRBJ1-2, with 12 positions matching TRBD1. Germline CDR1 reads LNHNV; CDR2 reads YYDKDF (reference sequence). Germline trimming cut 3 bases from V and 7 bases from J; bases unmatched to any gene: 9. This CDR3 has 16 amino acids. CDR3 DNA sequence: TGTGCCACCAGCAGGCCGGGGGACAGGGGGCCAGGTGGCTACACCTTC. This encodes CATSRPGDRGPGGYTF. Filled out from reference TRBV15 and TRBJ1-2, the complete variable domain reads DAMVIQNPRYQVTQFGKPVTLSCSQTLNHNVMYWYQQKSSQAPKLLFHYYDKDFNNEADTPDNFQSRRPNTSFCFLDIRSPGLGDTAMYLCATSRPGDRGPGGYTFGSGTRLTVV.

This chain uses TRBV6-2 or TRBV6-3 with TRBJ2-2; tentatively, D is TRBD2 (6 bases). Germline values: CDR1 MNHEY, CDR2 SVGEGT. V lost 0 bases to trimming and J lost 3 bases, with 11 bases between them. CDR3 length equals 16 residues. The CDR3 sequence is CASSYSLGDYTGELFF. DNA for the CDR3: TGTGCCAGCAGTTACTCGTTGGGGGACTACACCGGGGAGCTGTTTTTT.

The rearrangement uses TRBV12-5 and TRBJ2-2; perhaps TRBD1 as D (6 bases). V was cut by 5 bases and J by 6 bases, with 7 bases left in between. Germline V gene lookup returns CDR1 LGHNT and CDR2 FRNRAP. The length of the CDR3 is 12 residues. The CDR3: CASGQGSGELFF. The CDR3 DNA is TGTGCTAGTGGTCAGGGGTCCGGGGAGCTGTTTTTT.

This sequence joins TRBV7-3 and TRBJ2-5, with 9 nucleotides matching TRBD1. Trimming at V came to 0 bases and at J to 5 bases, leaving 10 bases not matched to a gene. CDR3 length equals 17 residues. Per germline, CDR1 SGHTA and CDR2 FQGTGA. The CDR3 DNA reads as TGTGCCAGCAGCTTAACTAGACAGGGGGATTGGATGGAGACCCAGTACTTC. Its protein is CASSLTRQGDWMETQYF.

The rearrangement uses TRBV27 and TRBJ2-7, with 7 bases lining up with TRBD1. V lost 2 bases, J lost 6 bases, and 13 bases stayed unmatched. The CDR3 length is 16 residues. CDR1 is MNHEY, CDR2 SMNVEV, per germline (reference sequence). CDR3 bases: TGTGCCAGCAGTTTAGCCCTAAGAACAGGGGCTCTCGAGCAGTACTTC. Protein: CASSLALRTGALEQYF.

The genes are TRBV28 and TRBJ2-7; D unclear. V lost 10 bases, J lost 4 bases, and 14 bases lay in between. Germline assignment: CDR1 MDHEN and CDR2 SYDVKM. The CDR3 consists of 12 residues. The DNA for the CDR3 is TGTGCCACCCGAGGTTTCTTTTACGAGCAGTACTTC. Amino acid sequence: CATRGFFYEQYF.